Below are 24 T cell receptor beta chains sequenced from a single sample in a study of T cell responses to AZD1222 COVID-19 vaccine (dated by TCRdb to about 2021). In the paper's terms, the time point label means: about 28 days (+/-7) after the second vaccine dose. Libraries were prepared through the immunoSEQ multiplex PCR assay. Imported from immuneACCESS, the table was reduced by TCRdb to in-frame sequences with V and J called. These copies leave out some clones; in studies compared against another copy, an unresolved V gene accounts for under half, and the cause of the remainder is not known. In all, the sample holds under 200,000 clones, and 85% to 90% of those were seen once. Roughly 25% of the sample comes from the top ten. The sample in question was peripheral blood, obtained 28 days after the second AZD1222 dose. The receptors derive from an adult who received the AZD1222 COVID-19 vaccine.

J is TRBJ1-2 and V is TRBV5-6; D may be TRBD1 (5 bases). The CDR3 runs 16 residues. V was cut by 1 base and J by 2 bases, with 15 bases left in between. Germline-derived CDR1 and CDR2 are SGHDT and YYEEEE. The CDR3 is CASSLFGQGTNYGYTF. CDR3 nucleotides: TGTGCCAGCAGCTTGTTCGGGCAGGGCACCAACTATGGCTACACCTTC.

This rearrangement joins TRBV18 to TRBJ1-5; weak D call: TRBD1 (5 bases). The CDR3 extends over 16 amino acids. The germline gives CDR1 KGHSH, CDR2 LQKENI. With 1 base removed from V and 7 bases from J, the gap between germline ends came to 17 bases. The CDR3, as DNA: TGTGCCAGCTCACCACGGGGGAAGCTAAGCGACCAGCCCCAGCATTTT. It translates to CASSPRGKLSDQPQHF.

The chain has TRBV9 and TRBJ1-6; D is ambiguous. Germline CDR1 is SGDLS and CDR2 is YYNGEE. Trimming stripped 1 base from V and 10 bases from J, with 12 bases between. This CDR3 has 14 amino acids. In nucleotides, the CDR3 is TGTGCCAGCAGCGTATCCGGGAGGGAATCACCCCTCCACTTT. Translating gives CASSVSGRESPLHF.

The chain is built from TRBV5-4 and TRBJ2-7, with D possibly being TRBD1 (6 bases). V lost 2 bases, J lost 5 bases, and 11 bases lay in between. This CDR3 spans 13 amino acids. Per germline, CDR1 SGHNT and CDR2 YYREEE (reference sequence). This chain's CDR3 is CASSFIQGDEQYF. The CDR3 nucleotides are TGTGCCAGCAGCTTCATACAGGGCGACGAGCAGTACTTC.

The gene calls are TRBV28 and TRBJ2-7, with a weak D call TRBD2 (5 bases). The CDR3 has 11 amino acids. V was shortened by 6 bases and J by 5 bases, with 8 bases between the two germline ends. Germline V gene data show CDR1 as MDHEN and CDR2 as SYDVKM. CDR3 residues: CASRGSNEQYF. Here the CDR3 DNA reads TGTGCCAGCAGAGGGAGCAACGAGCAGTACTTC.

This clone has just one count. CDR3 protein: CASSLRGGRVETQYF. The CDR3 DNA is TGTGCCAGCAGCTTAAGAGGGGGTCGCGTAGAGACCCAGTACTTC. The V call is TRBV7-3, the J call TRBJ2-5, with D possibly TRBD1 on 6 matching bases. Germline assignment: CDR1 SGHTA and CDR2 FQGTGA. V was cut by 1 base and J by 4 bases, with 13 bases left in between. This CDR3 spans 15 amino acids.

The chain recombines TRBV28 with TRBJ2-3; no clear D gene. The ends were cut back, 6 bases at V and 0 bases at J, with 16 bases in the middle. Germline CDR1 is MDHEN and CDR2 is SYDVKM. The CDR3 is 16 amino acids. The CDR3 nucleotides read TGTGCCAGCAGGGTAGGCAGTCGGCCTAGCACAGATACGCAGTATTTT. Amino acid sequence: CASRVGSRPSTDTQYF.

J is TRBJ2-7 and V is TRBV24-1; D might be TRBD1 or TRBD2, each matching 5 bases. The germline V gene has CDR1 KGHDR and CDR2 SFDVKD. CDR3 length: 14 residues. The V end lost 12 bases, the J end lost 2 bases, and 19 bases lay between the germline ends. Here the CDR3 reads CAVAPGRSTYEQYF. The CDR3 DNA follows: TGTGCCGTTGCACCGGGACGGAGTACCTACGAGCAGTACTTC.

This chain connects TRBV11-3 to TRBJ2-2; D may be TRBD1 (5 bases). V lost 2 bases and J lost 6, with 7 bases in between. The CDR3 extends over 13 amino acids. Germline assignment: CDR1 SGHNT and CDR2 YENEEA. CDR3 residues: CASSLTGAGELFF. CDR3 coding DNA: TGTGCCAGCAGCTTAACAGGTGCCGGGGAGCTGTTTTTT.

V gene TRBV11-2 combines with J gene TRBJ2-5; 9 positions agree with TRBD2. In germline, CDR1 is SGHAT, CDR2 FQNNGV. There are 15 residues in the CDR3. J lost 3 bases, V lost 5 bases, and 7 bases had no gene match. The CDR3 DNA follows: TGTGCCAGCAGCCCCGGGACTAGCTCTGAAGAGACCCAGTACTTC. Amino acid sequence: CASSPGTSSEETQYF.

V usage is TRBV24-1 and J usage is TRBJ1-3; D is uncertain. The length of the CDR3 is 13 residues. Germline CDR1 is KGHDR and CDR2 is SFDVKD. V dropped 3 bases and J dropped 4 bases, with 6 bases sitting between them. CDR3 protein: CATSDTPGNTIYF. CDR3 DNA sequence: TGTGCCACCAGTGATACCCCCGGAAACACCATATATTTT.

The genes are TRBV6-5 and TRBJ2-6, with TRBD1 identical over 7 bases. Germline CDR1 reads MNHEY; CDR2 reads SVGAGI. V dropped 2 bases and J dropped 2; count of bases not matched to a gene: 0. The length of the CDR3 is 15 residues. The CDR3 region is CASSYRGPGANVLTF. CDR3 DNA: TGTGCCAGCAGTTACAGGGGGCCTGGGGCCAACGTCCTGACTTTC.

V and J are TRBV7-9 and TRBJ2-4; 7 bases match TRBD2. The CDR3 sequence is 12 residues long. The V gene end was trimmed by 4 bases and the J gene end by 9 bases; junction bases not matched to a gene: 3. The germline V gene has CDR1 SEHNR and CDR2 FQNEAQ (reference sequence). CDR3 in amino acids: CASSWEGPIQYF. DNA of the CDR3: TGTGCCAGCAGCTGGGAGGGCCCCATTCAGTACTTC.

This chain uses TRBV7-2 with TRBJ2-5; D is uncertain. Germline V gene data show CDR1 as SGHTA and CDR2 as FQGNSA. The CDR3 covers 16 residues. V was cut by 5 bases and J by 2 bases, with 18 bases left in between. This CDR3 is CASSPPSGNGQETQYF. CDR3 coding DNA: TGTGCCAGCAGCCCCCCCAGTGGGAACGGGCAAGAGACCCAGTACTTC.

This chain links TRBV5-1 with TRBJ1-1, with D unresolved. Trimming pared 3 bases from V and 1 base from J, leaving 7 bases between. This CDR3 has 13 residues. Germline-derived CDR1 and CDR2 are SGHRS and YFSETQ. As DNA, the CDR3 is TGCGCCAGCAGCTGGCGACAGAACACTGAAGCTTTCTTT. Translating gives CASSWRQNTEAFF.

A few counts support this clone. The gene calls are TRBV7-8 and TRBJ2-5; tentative D call: TRBD2 (5 bases). The CDR3 totals 22 residues. The germline V and J ends were trimmed by 4 bases and 1 base, with 34 bases remaining between them. The germline gives CDR1 SGHVS, CDR2 FQNEAQ. The CDR3 sequence is CASSSPGRRRKGAPRLQETQYF. Here the CDR3 DNA reads TGTGCCAGCAGCTCCCCCGGGCGACGGAGGAAAGGTGCGCCCAGACTCCAAGAGACCCAGTACTTC. The complete variable domain, with remaining parts taken from reference TRBV7-8 and TRBJ2-5, reads GAGVSQSPRYKVAKRGQDVALRCDPISGHVSLFWYQQALGQGPEFLTYFQNEAQLDKSGLPSDRFFAERPEGSVSTLKIQRTQQEDSAVYLCASSSPGRRRKGAPRLQETQYFGPGTRLLVL.

This chain's CDR3 is CASSYSSLEIDTQYF. CDR3 nucleotides: TGTGCCAGCAGTTACTCGAGCCTAGAGATAGATACGCAGTATTTT. The rearrangement uses TRBV6-5 and TRBJ2-3; D gene uncertain. This CDR3 contains 15 residues. Germline-derived CDR1 and CDR2 are MNHEY and SVGAGI. V was cut by 0 bases and J by 5 bases, with 12 bases left in between.

The chain carries TRBV19 and TRBJ1-1, with D unresolved. The CDR3 is 14 amino acids. Germline assignment: CDR1 LNHDA and CDR2 SQIVND (reference sequence). Trimming removed 3 bases from V and 4 bases from J, with 12 bases in between. CDR3 DNA: TGTGCCAGTAGTATTAAGGCCCTAGGCACTGAAGCTTTCTTT. It specifies CASSIKALGTEAFF.

The chain employs TRBV7-9 and TRBJ1-1; TRBD1 is a possible D gene (5 bases). The CDR3 has 15 amino acids. Germline loops: CDR1 SEHNR, CDR2 FQNEAQ (reference sequence). Trimming left V 4 bases short and J 1 base short, with 13 bases between. The CDR3 DNA reads TGTGCCAGCAGCTCCCCGGCCCAGGGGAACACTGAAGCTTTCTTT. Translating gives CASSSPAQGNTEAFF.

The J gene is TRBJ2-3, the V gene TRBV28; no definite D call. The CDR3 runs 16 residues. Deletions cut 5 bases from V and 1 base from J, with 16 bases between. Looked up from germline, CDR1 is MDHEN and CDR2 is SYDVKM. CDR3 sequence (DNA): TGTGCCAGCAGTCCCCGGGCCCCTAGGGGCACAGATACGCAGTATTTT. The encoded protein is CASSPRAPRGTDTQYF.

The rearrangement uses TRBV24-1 and TRBJ1-2; a possible D gene is TRBD1 (5 bases). Trimming stripped 3 bases from V and 8 bases from J, with 15 bases between. This CDR3 has 14 amino acids. From germline, CDR1 is KGHDR and CDR2 SFDVKD. The CDR3 coding sequence is TGTGCCACCAGTGATCCCGGGGGGTCGCGGGGCTACACCTTC. It codes for CATSDPGGSRGYTF.

This rearrangement joins TRBV4-2 to TRBJ2-3, with TRBD2 matching over 12 bases. CDR1 is LGHNA and CDR2 is YNFKEQ in the germline V gene. Trimming cost V 4 bases and J 3 bases; bases outside gene matches: 14. This CDR3 contains 19 residues. As DNA, the CDR3 is TGTGCCAGCAGCCTAGCCCAGACTAGCGGGAGTGGTGGGACAGATACGCAGTATTTT. Its translation is CASSLAQTSGSGGTDTQYF.

This clone was observed a single time. The identical CDR3 is also encoded by other nucleotide sequences in the sample. The V and J genes are TRBV20-1 and TRBJ2-3, with D tentatively TRBD2 (6 bases). The V and J ends lost 5 bases and 6 bases respectively, with 9 bases between them. The CDR3 contains 11 residues. Germline V gene sequence: CDR1 DFQATT, CDR2 SNEGSKA (reference sequence). CDR3 sequence (DNA): TGCAGTGCTTCTAGCGTGGATACGCAGTATTTT. This gives the protein CSASSVDTQYF.

V gene TRBV7-2 combines with J gene TRBJ2-1; no definite D call. Germline assignment: CDR1 SGHTA and CDR2 FQGNSA. Trimming took off 2 bases at V and 0 bases at J, with 8 bases between the two ends. This CDR3 has 15 residues. This CDR3 reads CASSLHSVSYNEQFF. The CDR3 bases are TGTGCCAGCAGCTTACACTCGGTCTCCTACAATGAGCAGTTCTTC.